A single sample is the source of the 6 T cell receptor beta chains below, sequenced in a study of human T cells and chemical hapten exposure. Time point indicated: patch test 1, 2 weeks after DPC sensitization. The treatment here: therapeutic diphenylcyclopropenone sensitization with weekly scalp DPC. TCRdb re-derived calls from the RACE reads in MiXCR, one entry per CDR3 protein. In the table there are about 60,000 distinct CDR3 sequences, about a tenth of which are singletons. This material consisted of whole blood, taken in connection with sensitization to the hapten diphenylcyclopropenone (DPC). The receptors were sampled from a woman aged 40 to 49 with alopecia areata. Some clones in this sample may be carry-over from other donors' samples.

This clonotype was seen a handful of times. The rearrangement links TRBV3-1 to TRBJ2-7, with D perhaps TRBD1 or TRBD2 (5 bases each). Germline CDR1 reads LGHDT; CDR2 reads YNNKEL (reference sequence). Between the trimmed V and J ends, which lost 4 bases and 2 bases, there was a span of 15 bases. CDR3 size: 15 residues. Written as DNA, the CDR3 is TGTGCCAGCAGCCTCCGGGACGGAAGAACCTACGAGCAGTACTTC. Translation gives CASSLRDGRTYEQYF.

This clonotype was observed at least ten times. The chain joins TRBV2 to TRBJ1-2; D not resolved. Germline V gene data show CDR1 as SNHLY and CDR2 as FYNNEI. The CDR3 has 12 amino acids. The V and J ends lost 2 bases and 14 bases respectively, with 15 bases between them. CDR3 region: CASSETVFLLTF. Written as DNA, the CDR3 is TGTGCCAGCAGTGAAACGGTTTTTCTATTGACCTTC.

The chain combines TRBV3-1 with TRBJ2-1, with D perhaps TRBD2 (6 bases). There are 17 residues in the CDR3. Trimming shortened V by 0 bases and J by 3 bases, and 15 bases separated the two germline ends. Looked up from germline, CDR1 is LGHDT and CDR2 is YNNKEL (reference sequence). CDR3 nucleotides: TGTGCCAGCAGCCAAGAGATAAGGCGGGGAAACTACAATGAGCAGTTCTTC. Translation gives CASSQEIRRGNYNEQFF.

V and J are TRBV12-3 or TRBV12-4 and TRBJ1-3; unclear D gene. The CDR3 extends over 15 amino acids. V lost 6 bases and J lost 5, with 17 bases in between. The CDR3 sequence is CASSQDVPERNTIYF. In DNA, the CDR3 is TGTGCCAGCAGCCAAGATGTTCCAGAGCGAAACACCATATATTTT.

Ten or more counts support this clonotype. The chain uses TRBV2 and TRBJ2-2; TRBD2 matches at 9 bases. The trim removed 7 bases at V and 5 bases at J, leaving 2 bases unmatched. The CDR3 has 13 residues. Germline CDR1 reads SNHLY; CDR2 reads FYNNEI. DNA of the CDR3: TGTGCCAGCAATAGCGGGGGAACCGGGGAGCTGTTTTTT. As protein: CASNSGGTGELFF.

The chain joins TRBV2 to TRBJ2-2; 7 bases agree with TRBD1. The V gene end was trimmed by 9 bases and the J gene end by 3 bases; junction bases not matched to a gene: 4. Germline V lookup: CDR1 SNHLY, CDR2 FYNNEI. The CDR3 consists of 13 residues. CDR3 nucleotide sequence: TGTGCCAGTAACGACAGGGACACCGGGGAGCTGTTTTTT. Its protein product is CASNDRDTGELFF.